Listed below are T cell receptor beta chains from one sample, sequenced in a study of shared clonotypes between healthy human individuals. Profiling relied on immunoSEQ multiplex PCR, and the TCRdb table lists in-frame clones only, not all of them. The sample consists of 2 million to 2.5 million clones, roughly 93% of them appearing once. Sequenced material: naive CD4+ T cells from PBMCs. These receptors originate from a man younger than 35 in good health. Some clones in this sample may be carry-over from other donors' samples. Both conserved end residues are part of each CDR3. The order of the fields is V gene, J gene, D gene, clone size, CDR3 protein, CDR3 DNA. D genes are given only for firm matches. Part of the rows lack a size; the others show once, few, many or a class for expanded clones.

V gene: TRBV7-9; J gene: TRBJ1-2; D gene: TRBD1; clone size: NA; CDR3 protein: CASSLEGQGFGYTF; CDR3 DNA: TGTGCCAGCAGCTTAGAGGGACAGGGGTTTGGCTACACCTTC
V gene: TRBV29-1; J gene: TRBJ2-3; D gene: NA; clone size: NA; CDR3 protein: CSATSWGRTSTDTQYF; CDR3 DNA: TGCAGCGCCACCTCGTGGGGGCGAACTAGCACAGATACGCAGTATTTT
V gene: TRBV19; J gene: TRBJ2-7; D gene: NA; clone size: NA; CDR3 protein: CASSIVGRNYEQYF; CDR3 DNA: TGTGCCAGTAGTATAGTCGGCAGAAACTACGAGCAGTACTTC
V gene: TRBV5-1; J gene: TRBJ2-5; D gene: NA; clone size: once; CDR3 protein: CASSLGTTQETQYF; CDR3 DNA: TGCGCCAGCAGCTTGGGGACCACCCAAGAGACCCAGTACTTC
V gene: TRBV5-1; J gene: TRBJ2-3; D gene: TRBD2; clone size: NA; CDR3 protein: CASTKLAGRTDTQYF; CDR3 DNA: TGCGCCAGCACCAAACTAGCGGGCCGCACAGATACGCAGTATTTT
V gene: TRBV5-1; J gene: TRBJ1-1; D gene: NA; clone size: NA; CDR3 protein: CASTPDPMNTEAFF; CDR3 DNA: TGCGCCAGCACACCCGACCCAATGAACACTGAAGCTTTCTTT
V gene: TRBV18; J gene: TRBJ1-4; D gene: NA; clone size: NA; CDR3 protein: CASSPRANEKLFF; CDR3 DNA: TGTGCCAGCTCACCAAGGGCTAATGAAAAACTGTTTTTT
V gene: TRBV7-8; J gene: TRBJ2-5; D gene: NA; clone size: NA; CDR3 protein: CASSPKETQYF; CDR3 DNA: TGTGCCAGCAGCCCTAAAGAGACCCAGTACTTC
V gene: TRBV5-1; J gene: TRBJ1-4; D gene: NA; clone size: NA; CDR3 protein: CASSLFSAGDEKLFF; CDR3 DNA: TGCGCCAGCAGCTTGTTTTCGGCAGGGGATGAAAAACTGTTTTTT
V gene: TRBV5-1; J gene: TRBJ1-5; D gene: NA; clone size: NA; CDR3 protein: CASTPNSNQPQHF; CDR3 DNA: TGCGCCAGTACACCAAATAGCAATCAGCCCCAGCATTTT
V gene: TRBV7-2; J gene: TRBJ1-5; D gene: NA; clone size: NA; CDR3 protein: CASSLHGRSNNQPQHF; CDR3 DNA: TGTGCCAGCAGCTTACACGGGCGCAGCAACAATCAGCCCCAGCATTTT
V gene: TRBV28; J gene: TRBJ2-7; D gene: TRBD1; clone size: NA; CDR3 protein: CASRYRGDSYEQYF; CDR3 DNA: TGTGCCAGCAGGTACAGGGGGGACTCCTACGAGCAGTACTTC
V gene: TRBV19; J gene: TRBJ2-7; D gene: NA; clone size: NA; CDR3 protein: CASRVGGTSSYEQYF; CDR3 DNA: TGTGCCAGTAGAGTCGGCGGCACTAGCTCCTACGAGCAGTACTTC
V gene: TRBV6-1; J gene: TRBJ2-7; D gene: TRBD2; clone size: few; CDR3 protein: CASSALPGREAYYEQYF; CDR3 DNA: TGTGCCAGCAGTGCCCTCCCGGGGAGGGAGGCCTACTACGAGCAGTACTTC
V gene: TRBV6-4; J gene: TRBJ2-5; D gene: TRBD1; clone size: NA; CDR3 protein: CASSDGRDRRMLETQYF; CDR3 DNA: TGTGCCAGCAGTGACGGCCGGGACAGGCGGATGCTAGAGACCCAGTACTTC
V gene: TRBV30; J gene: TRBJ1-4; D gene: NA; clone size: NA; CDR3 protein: CAWSVWGLYRTPPNEKLFF; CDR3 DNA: TGTGCCTGGAGTGTATGGGGCCTTTACCGGACACCTCCTAATGAAAAACTGTTTTTT
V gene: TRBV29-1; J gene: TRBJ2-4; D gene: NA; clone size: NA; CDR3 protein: CSVEDYGPPYF; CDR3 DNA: TGCAGCGTTGAAGATTATGGTCCACCGTACTTC
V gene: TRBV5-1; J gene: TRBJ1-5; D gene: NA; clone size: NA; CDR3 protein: CASSLGPRDYSNQPQHF; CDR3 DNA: TGCGCCAGCAGCTTGGGACCCAGGGACTATAGCAATCAGCCCCAGCATTTT
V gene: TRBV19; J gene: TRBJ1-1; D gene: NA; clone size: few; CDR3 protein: CASKVGTEAFF; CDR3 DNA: TGTGCCAGTAAGGTAGGGACTGAAGCTTTCTTT
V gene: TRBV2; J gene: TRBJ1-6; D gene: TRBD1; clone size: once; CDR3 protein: CASSERPGQTNSPLHF; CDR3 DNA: TGTGCCAGCAGCGAAAGACCGGGACAGACTAATTCACCCCTCCACTTT
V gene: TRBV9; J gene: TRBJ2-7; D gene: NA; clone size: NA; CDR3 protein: CASSVDLAREQYF; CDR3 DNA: TGTGCCAGCAGCGTAGACCTCGCTAGGGAGCAGTACTTC
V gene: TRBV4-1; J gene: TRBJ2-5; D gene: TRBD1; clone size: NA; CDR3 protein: CASSPGTGYYQETQYF; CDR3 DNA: TGCGCCAGCAGCCCCGGGACAGGCTATTACCAAGAGACCCAGTACTTC
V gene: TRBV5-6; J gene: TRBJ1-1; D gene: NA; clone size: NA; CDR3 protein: CASSLRQGNTEAFF; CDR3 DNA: TGTGCCAGCAGCTTGCGACAAGGGAACACTGAAGCTTTCTTT
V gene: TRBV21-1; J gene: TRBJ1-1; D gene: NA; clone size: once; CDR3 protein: CASSKAFRDKGVNTEAFF; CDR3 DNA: TGTGCCAGCAGCAAAGCCTTCCGGGACAAAGGGGTGAACACTGAAGCTTTCTTT
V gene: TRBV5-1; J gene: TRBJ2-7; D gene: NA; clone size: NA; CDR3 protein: CASSFDRSYEQYF; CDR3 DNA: TGCGCCAGCAGCTTTGACAGGTCCTACGAGCAGTACTTC
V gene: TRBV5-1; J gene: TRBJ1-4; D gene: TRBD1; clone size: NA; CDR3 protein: CASSLPLTGELSEKLFF; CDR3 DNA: TGCGCCAGCAGCTTGCCCCTCACAGGGGAATTAAGTGAAAAACTGTTTTTT